This is a list of T cell receptor beta chains from one sample in a study of shared clonotypes between healthy human individuals. Generated by immunoSEQ multiplex PCR, the TCRdb table keeps only in-frame clones and is missing some. The data hold over a million clones, with around 97% observed a single time. What was sequenced was naive CD4+ T cells sorted from blood. The receptors stem from a man between 25 and 39 years old in good health. Both conserved end residues are part of each CDR3. D genes are given only for firm matches. Size tells how often a clone was seen (once, few, many) or the class of an expanded clone, and some rows leave it out.

D | size | J | V | CDR3 | DNA
TRBD1 | - | TRBJ2-3 | TRBV4-1 | CASSDRDRVSDTQYF | TGCGCCAGCAGCGACCGGGACAGGGTCTCAGATACGCAGTATTTT
- | - | TRBJ2-2 | TRBV7-9 | CASSLGLANTGELFF | TGTGCCAGCAGCTTAGGTCTAGCGAACACCGGGGAGCTGTTTTTT
- | - | TRBJ2-2 | TRBV6-1 | CASSDRGAGELFF | TGTGCCAGCAGTGATAGGGGGGCCGGGGAGCTGTTTTTT
- | - | TRBJ1-2 | TRBV29-1 | CSGKDSAYGYTF | TGCAGCGGTAAGGACAGCGCTTATGGCTACACCTTC
- | - | TRBJ1-1 | TRBV19 | CASKRARNTEAFF | TGTGCCAGTAAACGAGCACGGAACACTGAAGCTTTCTTT
TRBD1 | - | TRBJ1-1 | TRBV5-4 | CASSLLQGTLNTEAFF | TGTGCCAGCAGCCTTCTACAGGGGACTCTGAACACTGAAGCTTTCTTT
- | - | TRBJ2-7 | TRBV4-2 | CASSQGQTTYEQYF | TGTGCCAGCAGCCAAGGACAGACCACCTACGAGCAGTACTTC
TRBD2 | - | TRBJ2-1 | TRBV29-1 | CSVRDSGRTYNEQFF | TGCAGCGTTCGCGATAGCGGGAGGACCTACAATGAGCAGTTCTTC
- | - | TRBJ2-2 | TRBV18 | CASSQTRVNTGELFF | TGTGCCAGCTCGCAAACAAGGGTGAACACCGGGGAGCTGTTTTTT
- | - | TRBJ2-1 | TRBV5-4 | CASSLINEQFF | TGTGCCAGCAGCTTGATCAATGAGCAGTTCTTC
- | - | TRBJ1-1 | TRBV11-3 | CASSLTGINTEAFF | TGTGCCAGCAGCTTAACGGGGATAAACACTGAAGCTTTCTTT
- | - | TRBJ2-3 | TRBV19 | CASTTGAVSTDTQYF | TGTGCCAGCACCACCGGGGCGGTTAGCACAGATACGCAGTATTTT
TRBD2 | - | TRBJ2-5 | TRBV7-9 | CASSLSRPAGAQETQYF | TGTGCCAGCAGCTTAAGTCGTCCAGCGGGAGCACAAGAGACCCAGTACTTC
- | - | TRBJ1-1 | TRBV18 | CASSQGLLAEAFF | TGTGCCAGCTCACAGGGTTTACTGGCTGAAGCTTTCTTT
- | - | TRBJ1-5 | TRBV28 | CASSLLGGNQPQHF | TGTGCCAGCAGTTTATTGGGAGGCAATCAGCCCCAGCATTTT
TRBD2 | - | TRBJ2-5 | TRBV5-4 | CASSHGTSDQETQYF | TGTGCCAGCAGCCACGGGACTAGCGACCAAGAGACCCAGTACTTC
- | - | TRBJ2-7 | TRBV29-1 | CSVVSRDTSYEQYF | TGCAGCGTCGTGTCCCGGGACACCAGCTACGAGCAGTACTTC
- | few | TRBJ1-1 | TRBV5-6 | CASSATVTEAFF | TGTGCCAGCAGCGCAACAGTCACTGAAGCTTTCTTT
- | once | TRBJ2-7 | TRBV27 | CASSFLPLSYEQYF | TGTGCCAGCAGTTTTCTTCCACTCTCCTACGAGCAGTACTTC
- | once | TRBJ2-2 | TRBV11-3 | CASRYRVNTGELFF | TGTGCCAGCAGATATAGGGTGAACACCGGGGAGCTGTTTTTT
TRBD2 | - | TRBJ2-1 | TRBV10-3 | CAARGLAGGPYNEQFF | TGTGCCGCTCGGGGACTAGCGGGAGGGCCCTACAATGAGCAGTTCTTC
- | - | TRBJ2-5 | TRBV19 | CASSSDHQETQYF | TGTGCCAGTAGTTCGGACCACCAAGAGACCCAGTACTTC
TRBD2 | - | TRBJ2-3 | TRBV5-4 | CASSLGPGLDGTDTQYF | TGTGCCAGCAGCTTGGGGCCGGGACTAGATGGAACAGATACGCAGTATTTT
- | - | TRBJ2-1 | TRBV5-5 | CASSLAPNGWFF | TGTGCCAGCAGCTTGGCCCCCAACGGTTGGTTCTTC
- | - | TRBJ2-3 | TRBV6-5 | CASTRADTQYF | TGTGCCAGCACGAGAGCAGATACGCAGTATTTT
TRBD2 | - | TRBJ2-1 | TRBV5-1 | CASSLAVLAGRNNEQFF | TGCGCCAGCAGCTTGGCCGTGTTAGCGGGCCGGAACAATGAGCAGTTCTTC
- | - | TRBJ2-7 | TRBV5-4 | CASSLELAKSSYEQYF | TGTGCCAGCAGCTTGGAACTAGCCAAAAGCTCCTACGAGCAGTACTTC
TRBD1 | - | TRBJ2-7 | TRBV5-4 | CASSASPGQGPEQYF | TGTGCCAGCAGCGCATCGCCGGGACAGGGTCCCGAGCAGTACTTC
TRBD2 | - | TRBJ2-1 | TRBV10-1 | CASSSGTSYNEQFF | TGCGCCAGCAGTTCCGGGACTAGCTACAATGAGCAGTTCTTC
- | - | TRBJ1-1 | TRBV5-1 | CASSWGGRTEAFF | TGCGCCAGCAGCTGGGGGGGGCGCACTGAAGCTTTCTTT
- | - | TRBJ1-5 | TRBV10-2 | CASSVRRDNQPQHF | TGCGCCAGCAGTGTACGGCGGGATAATCAGCCCCAGCATTTT
- | once | TRBJ2-6 | TRBV18 | CASSLVLSASKPLSGANVLTF | TGTGCCAGCTCACTCGTGCTAAGCGCGTCTAAACCCCTCTCTGGGGCCAACGTCCTGACTTTC
- | once | TRBJ2-2 | TRBV6-4 | CASSVQGGTGELFF | TGTGCCAGCAGTGTTCAGGGAGGCACCGGGGAGCTGTTTTTT
- | - | TRBJ2-3 | TRBV9 | CASKVAPYTDTQYF | TGTGCCAGCAAAGTCGCCCCATACACAGATACGCAGTATTTT
TRBD2 | - | TRBJ2-5 | TRBV6-6 | CASSYVAGEETQYF | TGTGCCAGCAGTTACGTAGCGGGGGAGGAGACCCAGTACTTC
- | - | TRBJ2-3 | TRBV4-3 | CASSQGRTTQRTQYF | TGCGCCAGCAGCCAAGGAAGGACCACTCAAAGGACGCAGTATTTT
- | - | TRBJ1-1 | TRBV5-8 | CASSFHKAFF | TGTGCCAGCAGCTTCCATAAAGCTTTCTTT
TRBD1 | - | TRBJ2-7 | TRBV15 | CAKIGQGAYEQYF | TGTGCCAAAATCGGACAGGGGGCCTACGAGCAGTACTTC
TRBD2 | - | TRBJ2-1 | TRBV9 | CAGSAKGLPSSYNEQFF | TGTGCCGGCAGCGCGAAGGGACTACCGAGCTCCTACAATGAGCAGTTCTTC
TRBD1 | - | TRBJ1-5 | TRBV6-1 | CAIGPGTGINQPQHF | TGTGCCATCGGTCCCGGGACAGGGATCAATCAGCCCCAGCATTTT
- | - | TRBJ1-3 | TRBV6-1 | CASSDPFSGNTIYF | TGTGCCAGCAGCGATCCCTTCTCTGGAAACACCATATATTTT
- | once | TRBJ2-2 | TRBV19 | CASSTQGPGELFF | TGTGCCAGTAGTACTCAGGGACCCGGGGAGCTGTTTTTT
- | - | TRBJ1-5 | TRBV6-1 | CASSEVFGNQPQHF | TGTGCCAGCAGTGAAGTTTTTGGGAATCAGCCCCAGCATTTT
TRBD2 | - | TRBJ2-1 | TRBV5-8 | CASSLGLAGAYNEQFF | TGTGCCAGCAGCTTGGGACTAGCGGGGGCCTACAATGAGCAGTTCTTC
- | - | TRBJ2-7 | TRBV28 | CASSPGTGFYEQYF | TGTGCCAGCAGTCCGGGGACGGGATTCTACGAGCAGTACTTC
- | - | TRBJ2-7 | TRBV20-1 | CSANRVEQYF | TGCAGTGCAAACAGGGTCGAGCAGTACTTC
- | - | TRBJ2-1 | TRBV4-1 | CASSQVGIASLGEQFF | TGCGCCAGCAGCCAAGTCGGAATTGCCAGTCTCGGAGAGCAGTTCTTC
- | - | TRBJ2-7 | TRBV12-5 | CASAKGTPGYERYF | TGTGCTAGTGCAAAAGGGACGCCGGGGTACGAGCGGTACTTC
- | - | TRBJ2-7 | TRBV28 | CASSTDSVEQYF | TGTGCCAGCAGTACGGACAGCGTCGAGCAGTACTTC
TRBD2 | - | TRBJ2-3 | TRBV4-1 | CASSQELAGGPPGTQYF | TGCGCCAGCAGCCAAGAATTGGCGGGAGGCCCTCCGGGTACGCAGTATTTT
- | - | TRBJ1-1 | TRBV18 | CASSPERGVTEAFF | TGTGCCAGCTCACCAGAGCGGGGAGTCACTGAAGCTTTCTTT
TRBD2 | - | TRBJ2-5 | TRBV7-9 | CASSFKTSGRASETQYF | TGTGCCAGCAGCTTCAAGACTAGCGGGAGGGCTTCAGAGACCCAGTACTTC
TRBD1 | - | TRBJ1-1 | TRBV20-1 | CSALDRGAFF | TGCAGTGCCCTTGACAGGGGAGCTTTCTTT
- | - | TRBJ2-5 | TRBV28 | CASSLSPGVETQYF | TGTGCCAGCAGTTTATCACCGGGGGTGGAGACCCAGTACTTC
TRBD1 | - | TRBJ2-2 | TRBV5-4 | CASSRQQGIGELFF | TGTGCCAGCAGCCGACAACAGGGGATCGGGGAGCTGTTTTTT
- | - | TRBJ2-1 | TRBV5-8 | CASSLATGYNEQFF | TGTGCCAGCAGCTTGGCTACAGGCTACAATGAGCAGTTCTTC
- | once | TRBJ2-7 | TRBV2 | CASQEDLSYEQYF | TGTGCCAGCCAGGAGGACTTGTCCTACGAGCAGTACTTC
TRBD1 | - | TRBJ2-4 | TRBV28 | CASSVRTGNKNIQYF | TGTGCCAGCAGTGTTAGGACAGGGAACAAAAACATTCAGTACTTC
- | - | TRBJ2-1 | TRBV6-5 | CASSFISSGLLYEQFF | TGTGCCAGCAGTTTCATATCCAGCGGGTTATTGTATGAGCAGTTCTTC
TRBD1 | - | TRBJ2-7 | TRBV9 | CASSVGGGQGTYEQYF | TGTGCCAGCAGCGTAGGAGGAGGACAGGGAACCTACGAGCAGTACTTC